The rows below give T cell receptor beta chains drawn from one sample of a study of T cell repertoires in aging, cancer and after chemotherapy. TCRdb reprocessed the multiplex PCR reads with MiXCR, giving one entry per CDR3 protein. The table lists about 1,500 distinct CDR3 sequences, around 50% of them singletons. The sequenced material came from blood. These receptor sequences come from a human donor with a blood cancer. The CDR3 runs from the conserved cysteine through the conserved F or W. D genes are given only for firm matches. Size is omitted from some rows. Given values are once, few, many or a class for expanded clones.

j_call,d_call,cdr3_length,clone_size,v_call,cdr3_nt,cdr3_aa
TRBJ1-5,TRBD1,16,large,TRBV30,TGTGCCTGGATGGTTCCTGGGACAGGGGCAAATCAGCCCCAGCATTTT,CAWMVPGTGANQPQHF
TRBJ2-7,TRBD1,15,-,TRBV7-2,TGTGCCAGCACCCCTGGACAGGAATTCACCTACGAGCAGTACTTC,CASTPGQEFTYEQYF
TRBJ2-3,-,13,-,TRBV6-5,TGTGCCAGTAGTCTTCCTAGCACCGATACGCAGTATTTT,CASSLPSTDTQYF
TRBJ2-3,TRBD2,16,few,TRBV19,TGTGCCAGTAGTATAGGGGCTAGCGGGGGGAGTGGAACGCAGTATTTT,CASSIGASGGSGTQYF
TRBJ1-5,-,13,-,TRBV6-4,TGTGCCAGCAGTTCGGACATGACGCGGCCCCAGCATTTT,CASSSDMTRPQHF
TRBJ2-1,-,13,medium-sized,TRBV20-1,TGCAGTGCCCACATAATCTCCTACAATGAGCAGTTCTTC,CSAHIISYNEQFF
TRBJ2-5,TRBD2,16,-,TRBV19,TGTGCCAGTAGTATAGGAAATAGCGGGGGCCAAGAGACCCAGTACTTC,CASSIGNSGGQETQYF
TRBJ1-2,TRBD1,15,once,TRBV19,TGTGCCAGTAACGGCAGGGGGCAAGGCAGCTATGGCTACACCTTC,CASNGRGQGSYGYTF
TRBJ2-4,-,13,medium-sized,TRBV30,TGTGCCTGGAAGTCAGGGAAAGGAAACATTCAGTACTTC,CAWKSGKGNIQYF
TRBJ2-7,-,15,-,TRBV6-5,TGTGCCATCAGTGAGTCTTCGGGGCAACCCTACGAGCAGTACTTC,CAISESSGQPYEQYF
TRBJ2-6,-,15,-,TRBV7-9,TGTGCCAGCAGCTTAAGGGAGGCAGGGGCCAACGTCCTGACTTTC,CASSLREAGANVLTF
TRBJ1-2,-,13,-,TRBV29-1,TGCAGCGTTGCGTTGGCAGGGTTTAATGGCTACACCTTC,CSVALAGFNGYTF
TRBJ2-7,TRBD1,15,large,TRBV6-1,TGTGCCAGCAGTGAAGGGGCAGGGGGCCGGGACGAGCAGTACTTC,CASSEGAGGRDEQYF
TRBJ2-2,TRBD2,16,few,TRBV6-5,TGTGCCAGCAGTTCTAGCGGGGGTTATTACACCGGGGAGCTGTTTTTT,CASSSSGGYYTGELFF
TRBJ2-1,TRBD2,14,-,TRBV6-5,TGTGCCAGTTCCCGGGCTAGCGGGGGTAATGAGCAGTTCTTC,CASSRASGGNEQFF
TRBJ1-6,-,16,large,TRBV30,TGTGCCTGGAGTGTACTCCGAGGAACTCATAATTCACCCCTCCACTTT,CAWSVLRGTHNSPLHF
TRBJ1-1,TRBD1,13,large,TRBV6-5,TGTGCCAGCAGGCTGGACAGGGCCACTGAAGCTTTCTTT,CASRLDRATEAFF
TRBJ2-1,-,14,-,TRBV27,TGTGCCAGCAGTATCCAGGACTCCTACAATGAGCAGTTCTTC,CASSIQDSYNEQFF
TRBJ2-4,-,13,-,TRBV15,TGTGCCACCAGCAGAGATGGAGGTGGCATTCAGTACTTC,CATSRDGGGIQYF
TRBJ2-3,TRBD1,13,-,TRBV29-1,TGCAGCGTGGGACAGGGGGCAAGGGATACGCAGTATTTT,CSVGQGARDTQYF
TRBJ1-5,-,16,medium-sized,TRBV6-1,TGTGCCAGCTCACAGGGTGTCGGATATAGCAATCAGCCCCAGCATTTT,CASSQGVGYSNQPQHF
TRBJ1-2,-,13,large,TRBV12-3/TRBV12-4,TGTGCCAGCAGTTTAGGGGGGACCCATGGCTACACCTTC,CASSLGGTHGYTF
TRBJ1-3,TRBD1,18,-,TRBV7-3,TGTGCCAGGACCACAGAAAGTATGCCGGGGACAGGCCATTACACCATATATTTT,CARTTESMPGTGHYTIYF
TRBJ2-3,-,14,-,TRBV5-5,TGTGCCAGCAGCATATACAGGGAGACAGATACGCAGTATTTT,CASSIYRETDTQYF
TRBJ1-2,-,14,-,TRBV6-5,TGTGCCAGCAGTTACGAGGGGAAAAGCTATGGCTACACCTTC,CASSYEGKSYGYTF
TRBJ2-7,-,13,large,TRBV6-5,TGTGCCAGCAGCCGGACCCCCACCTACGAGCAGTACTTC,CASSRTPTYEQYF
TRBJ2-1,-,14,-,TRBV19,TGTGCCAGTAGTATCGGGTGGGAACAACCTGAGCAGTTCTTC,CASSIGWEQPEQFF
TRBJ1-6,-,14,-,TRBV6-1,TGTGCCAGCAGTGGGGGGCCGTATTATTCACCCCTCCACTTT,CASSGGPYYSPLHF
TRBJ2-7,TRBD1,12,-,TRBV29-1,TGCAGCGCCGGGACAGGACGTTACGAGCAGTACTTC,CSAGTGRYEQYF
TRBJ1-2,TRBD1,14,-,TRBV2,TGTGCCAGCAGCGGTCTACGGGGAGGACAGGGGACCACCTTC,CASSGLRGGQGTTF
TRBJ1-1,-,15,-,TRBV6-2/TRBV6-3,TGTGCCAGCAGACCACTAGCGGGGGGCAACACTGAAGCTTTCTTT,CASRPLAGGNTEAFF
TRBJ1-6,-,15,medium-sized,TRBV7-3,TGTGCCAGCAGCTTTAACTCGGCGGGAGGATCACCCCTCCACTTT,CASSFNSAGGSPLHF
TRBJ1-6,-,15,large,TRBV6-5,TGTGCCAGCAGCCGTAAGGGGTCCTATAATTCACCCCTCCACTTT,CASSRKGSYNSPLHF
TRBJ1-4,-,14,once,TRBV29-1,TGCAGTGCTTACCAACGGGGCGCGGGGGAAAAACTGTTTTTT,CSAYQRGAGEKLFF
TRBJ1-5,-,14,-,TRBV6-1,TGTGCCAGCAGTGAGCAGGCGAGCAATCAGCCCCAGCATTTT,CASSEQASNQPQHF
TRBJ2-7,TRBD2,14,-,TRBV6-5,TGTGCCAGCAGTTCTAGCGGGAGCTCCTACGAGCAGTACTTC,CASSSSGSSYEQYF
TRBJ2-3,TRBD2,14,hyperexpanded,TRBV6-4,TGTGCCAGCAGTGCTAGCGGGGGCACAGATACGCAGTATTTT,CASSASGGTDTQYF